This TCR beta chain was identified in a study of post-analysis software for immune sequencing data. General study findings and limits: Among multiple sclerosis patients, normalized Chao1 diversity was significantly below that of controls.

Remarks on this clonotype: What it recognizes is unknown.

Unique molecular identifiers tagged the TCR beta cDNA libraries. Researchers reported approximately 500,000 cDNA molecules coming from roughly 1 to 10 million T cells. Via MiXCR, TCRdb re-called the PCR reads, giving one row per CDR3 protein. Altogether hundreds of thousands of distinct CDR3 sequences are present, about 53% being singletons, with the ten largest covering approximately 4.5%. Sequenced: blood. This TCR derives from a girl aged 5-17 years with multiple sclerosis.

The DNA for the CDR3 is TGTGCCAGCAGCTTCTCTAGCGGGAGTTCCTACGAGCAGTACTTC. Amino acids: CASSFSSGSSYEQYF. V is TRBV7-6 and J is TRBJ2-7; TRBD2 matches 10 bases. V shed 3 bases and J 1 base; nucleotides not matched to a gene: 3. Germline CDR1 and CDR2: SGHVS and FNYEAQ. The CDR3 is made up of 15 amino acids. Together with reference TRBV7-6 and TRBJ2-7, the CDR3 gives the full variable domain: GAGVSQSPRYKVTKRGQDVALRCDPISGHVSLYWYRQALGQGPEFLTYFNYEAQQDKSGLPNDRFSAERPEGSISTLTIQRTEQRDSAMYRCASSFSSGSSYEQYFGPGTRLTVT.